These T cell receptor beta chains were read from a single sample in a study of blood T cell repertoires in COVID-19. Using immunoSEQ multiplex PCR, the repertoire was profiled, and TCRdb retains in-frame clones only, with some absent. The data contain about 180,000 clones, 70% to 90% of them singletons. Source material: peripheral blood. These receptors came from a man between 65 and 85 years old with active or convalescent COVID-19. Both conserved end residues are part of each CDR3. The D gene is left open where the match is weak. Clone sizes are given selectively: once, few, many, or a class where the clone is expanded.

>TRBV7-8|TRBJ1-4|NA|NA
TGTGCCAGCAGCTTAGGGGGGGTGGCTAATGAAAAACTGTTTTTT
CASSLGGVANEKLFF
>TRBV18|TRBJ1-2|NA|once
TGTGCCAGCTCACCACAGGGAGGGGACTATGGCTACACCTTC
CASSPQGGDYGYTF
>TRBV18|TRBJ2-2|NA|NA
TGTGCCAGCTCTCTACTCCCGAACACCGGGGAGCTGTTTTTT
CASSLLPNTGELFF
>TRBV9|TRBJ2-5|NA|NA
TGTGCCAGCAGCGTAGGGGCGGGGGCCTCCCAAGAGACCCAGTACTTC
CASSVGAGASQETQYF
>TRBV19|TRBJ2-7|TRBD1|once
TGTGCCAGTAGAGCAGGGGGCGAGCAGTACTTC
CASRAGGEQYF
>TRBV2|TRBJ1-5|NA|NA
TGTGCCAGCAGTGATCGGGGGGGAAGTCAGCCCCAGCATTTT
CASSDRGGSQPQHF
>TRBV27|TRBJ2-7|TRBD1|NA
TGTGCCAGCAGTTTCCAGACAGGGTCATCCTACGAGCAGTACTTC
CASSFQTGSSYEQYF
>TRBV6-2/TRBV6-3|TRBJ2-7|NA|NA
TGTGCCAGCAGTTTATTAACAGGCAACGAGCAGTACTTC
CASSLLTGNEQYF
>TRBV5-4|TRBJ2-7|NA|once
TGTGCCAGCAGCTTGGGACAGATCGAGCAGTACTTC
CASSLGQIEQYF
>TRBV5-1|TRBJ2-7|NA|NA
TGCGCCAGCAGCGAACAGACAGACGAGCAGTACTTC
CASSEQTDEQYF
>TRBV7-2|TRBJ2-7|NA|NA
TGTGCCAGCAGCTTACTCGCTAGCTCTCGACTCTACGAGCAGTACTTC
CASSLLASSRLYEQYF
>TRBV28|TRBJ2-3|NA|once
TGTGCCAGCATTTCTGCGGCAGGGTGGGATACGCAGTATTTT
CASISAAGWDTQYF
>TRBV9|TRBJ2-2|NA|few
TGTGCCAGCAGCGTAGGCAGGGTCAACACCGGGGAGCTGTTTTTT
CASSVGRVNTGELFF
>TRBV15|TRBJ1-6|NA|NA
TGTGCCACCAGCAGAGATCGGGGATGGTCACCCCTCCACTTT
CATSRDRGWSPLHF
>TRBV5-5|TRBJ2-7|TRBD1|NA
TGTGCCAGCAGCCCCGAGTGGGACAGAAGGTACGAGCAGTACTTC
CASSPEWDRRYEQYF
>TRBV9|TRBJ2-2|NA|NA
TGTGCCAGCAGCCTCCGCGGCACCGGGGAGCTGTTTTTT
CASSLRGTGELFF
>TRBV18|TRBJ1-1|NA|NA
TGTGCCAGCTCACCACTCGGGAACCAAAACCCCAACACTGAAGCTTTCTTT
CASSPLGNQNPNTEAFF
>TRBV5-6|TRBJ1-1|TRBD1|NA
TGTGCCAGCAGCTTCGAAGGGGGCAGGACTGAAGCTTTCTTT
CASSFEGGRTEAFF
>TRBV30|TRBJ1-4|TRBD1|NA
TGTGCCTGGAGTGGGGGAACAGGGGTGGGCGAAAAACTGTTTTTT
CAWSGGTGVGEKLFF
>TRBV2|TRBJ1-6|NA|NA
TGTGCCAGCAGGGGACATGGGTTGGGATCACCCCTCCACTTT
CASRGHGLGSPLHF